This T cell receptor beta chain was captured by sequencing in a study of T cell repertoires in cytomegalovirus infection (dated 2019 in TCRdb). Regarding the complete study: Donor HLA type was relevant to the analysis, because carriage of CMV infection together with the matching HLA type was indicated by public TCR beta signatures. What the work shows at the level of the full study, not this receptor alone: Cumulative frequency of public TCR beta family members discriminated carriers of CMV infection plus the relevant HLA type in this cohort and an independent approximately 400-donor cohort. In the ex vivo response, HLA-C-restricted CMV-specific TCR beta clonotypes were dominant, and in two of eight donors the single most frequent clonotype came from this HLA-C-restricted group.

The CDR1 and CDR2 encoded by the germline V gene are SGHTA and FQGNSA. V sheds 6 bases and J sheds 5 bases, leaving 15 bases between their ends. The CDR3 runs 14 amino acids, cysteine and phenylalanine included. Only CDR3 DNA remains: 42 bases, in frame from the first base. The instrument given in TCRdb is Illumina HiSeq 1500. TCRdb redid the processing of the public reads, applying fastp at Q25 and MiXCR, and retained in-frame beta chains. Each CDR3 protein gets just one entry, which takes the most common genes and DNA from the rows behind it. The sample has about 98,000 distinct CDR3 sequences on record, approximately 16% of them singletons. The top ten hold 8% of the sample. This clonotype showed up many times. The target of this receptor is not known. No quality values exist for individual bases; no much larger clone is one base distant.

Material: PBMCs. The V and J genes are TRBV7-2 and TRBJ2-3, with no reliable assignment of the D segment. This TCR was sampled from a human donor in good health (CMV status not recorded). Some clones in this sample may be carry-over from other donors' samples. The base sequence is TGTGCCAGCAGTCGAGTACCCACCTTAGATACGCAGTATTTT. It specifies CASSRVPTLDTQYF.